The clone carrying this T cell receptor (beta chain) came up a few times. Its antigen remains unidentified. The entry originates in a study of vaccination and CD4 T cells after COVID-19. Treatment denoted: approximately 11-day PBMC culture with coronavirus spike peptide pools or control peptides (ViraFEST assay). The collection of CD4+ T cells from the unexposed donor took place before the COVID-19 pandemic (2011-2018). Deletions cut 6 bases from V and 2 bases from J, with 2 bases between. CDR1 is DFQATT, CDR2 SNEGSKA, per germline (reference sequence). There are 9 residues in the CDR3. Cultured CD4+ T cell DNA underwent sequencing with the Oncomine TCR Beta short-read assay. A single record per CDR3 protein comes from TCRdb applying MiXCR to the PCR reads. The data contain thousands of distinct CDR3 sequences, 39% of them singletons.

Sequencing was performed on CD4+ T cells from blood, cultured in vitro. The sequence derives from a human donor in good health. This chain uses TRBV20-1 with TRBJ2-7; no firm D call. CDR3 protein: CSAPYEQYF. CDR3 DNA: TGCAGTGCACCCTACGAGCAGTACTTC.